This T cell receptor (beta chain) was sequenced during a study of blood T cell repertoires in COVID-19. Whole-study context: Acute and convalescent COVID-19 samples came from the United States, Italy and Spain. From T cells, B-cell-depleted T cells, or PBMCs came the material, which was cDNA or gDNA.

Per germline, CDR1 SGHRS and CDR2 YFSETQ. The CDR3 consists of 17 residues. V was clipped by 4 bases and J by 4 bases; unmatched bases: 12. In the authors' methods: Amplifying reference gene primers gave estimates of nucleated cell counts. Here immunoSEQ multiplex PCR was the method, and the copy in TCRdb shows in-frame clones only, minus some. The V and J calls and clone size were taken over from that table, and D and trimming were inferred from the DNA. The profile shows roughly 170,000 clones, 84% of them singletons. This TCR was sampled from a man aged 35-49 years who had recovered from COVID-19. The V gene is TRBV5-1, the J gene TRBJ2-5, with 11 bases matching TRBD2. The sequenced material came from peripheral blood. CDR3 residues: CASSRGSTSGSAETQYF. CDR3 bases: TGCGCCAGCAGCCGCGGTAGTACTAGCGGGAGTGCAGAGACCCAGTACTTC.